This T cell receptor (beta chain) was observed in a study of shared clonotypes between healthy human individuals. Whole-study findings and limits: Generation probabilities were higher for clonotypes shared across all four sorted-subset donors than for unshared ones. Expectations were that clonotype sharing among donors would be affected by sequencing depth.

Only in-frame clones appear in the TCRdb table, and some are missing; sequencing was by immunoSEQ multiplex PCR. Here the sample spans 2 million to 2.5 million clones, 85% to 95% being singletons. Of note for this clone: Its antigen is unknown.

A split of CD4+ cells into CD45RA+ naive and CD45RA-negative memory subsets was performed. V lost 7 bases to trimming and J lost 0 bases, with 15 bases between them. Germline lookup yields CDR1 MDHEN and CDR2 SYDVKM. The CDR3 extends over 15 amino acids. This receptor was taken from a man younger than 30 in good health. Some clones in this sample may be carry-over from other donors' samples. The specimen sequenced was naive CD4+ T cells from PBMCs. Noted subset: CD45RA+ positively selected. J is TRBJ1-2 and V is TRBV28; no clear D. The CDR3 loop reads CASTAVPHSNYGYTF. CDR3 in DNA: TGTGCCAGCACCGCCGTGCCGCACTCTAACTATGGCTACACCTTC.